A single sample is the source of the 25 T cell receptor beta chains below, sequenced in a study of blood T cells in healthy people across ages. A sample-barcoded 5' primer and a J-beta primer mix were used in a second PCR of roughly 6 to 11 cycles. TCRdb itself ran the 5' RACE reads through MiXCR, one entry per CDR3 protein. Here the sample spans roughly 500,000 distinct CDR3 sequences, 27% being singletons. Sequencing was performed on blood. All receptors derive from a woman aged 70 to 79 in good health.

This clonotype came up a few times. This chain connects TRBV7-3 to TRBJ2-3, with a tentative D call TRBD2 (6 bases). The V and J ends lost 5 bases and 1 base respectively, with 16 bases between them. Germline lookup yields CDR1 SGHTA and CDR2 FQGTGA. There are 16 residues in the CDR3. The CDR3 DNA is TGTGCCAGCAGCCCTGGGACTGCTACGGGCACAGATACGCAGTATTTT. The encoded protein is CASSPGTATGTDTQYF.

The chain is built from TRBV19 and TRBJ2-4, with D unresolved. The CDR3 contains 18 residues. V dropped 9 bases and J dropped 0 bases, with 24 bases sitting between them. CDR1 is LNHDA and CDR2 is SQIVND in the germline V gene (reference sequence). For the CDR3, the DNA is TGTGCCAGCAGTGCGGTGGGCACCTCTCTCCGAGCCAAAAACATTCAGTACTTC. Its translation is CASSAVGTSLRAKNIQYF.

J is TRBJ2-1 and V is TRBV7-2; 10 bases are shared with TRBD2. Germline assignment: CDR1 SGHTA and CDR2 FQGNSA. J was trimmed by 2 bases and V by 6 bases; bases with no gene match: 4. The CDR3 is made up of 15 amino acids. Here the CDR3 reads CASSFTSGAYNEQFF. In nucleotides, the CDR3 is TGTGCCAGCAGTTTCACTAGCGGGGCCTACAATGAGCAGTTCTTC.

This clonotype has a handful of counts. V is TRBV4-2 and J is TRBJ1-2; TRBD1 might be the D (5 bases). Per the germline V gene, CDR1 is LGHNA and CDR2 is YNFKEQ. V gave up 1 base and J gave up 0 bases, with 15 bases separating them. The CDR3 consists of 17 residues. Written as DNA, the CDR3 is TGTGCCAGCAGCCAAGCTCCTGGGGACCTTACTAACTATGGCTACACCTTC. Protein product: CASSQAPGDLTNYGYTF.

V and J are TRBV6-1 and TRBJ2-7, with D perhaps assigned TRBD1 or TRBD2 (6 bases each). CDR3 length: 14 amino acids. Trimming pared 6 bases from V and 5 bases from J, leaving 17 bases between. Germline V gives CDR1 MNHNS, CDR2 SASEGT. The CDR3 coding sequence is TGTGCCAGCAGAGCTCAGGGGAGGTGGGACGAGCAGTACTTC. This codes for CASRAQGRWDEQYF.

Only a few counts were recorded for this clonotype. The rearrangement joins TRBV7-9 to TRBJ1-6, with 8 positions matching TRBD1. CDR3 length: 14 residues. J gave up 7 bases and V 5 bases, and 4 bases lay outside the gene matches. Per germline, CDR1 SEHNR and CDR2 FQNEAQ (reference sequence). CDR3 DNA: TGTGCCAGCAGCGTGGGACAGGAGAATTCACCCCTCCACTTT. Translating it yields CASSVGQENSPLHF.

This rearrangement joins TRBV9 to TRBJ1-5, with D hard to call. CDR1 is SGDLS and CDR2 is YYNGEE in the germline V gene. V was clipped by 0 bases and J by 3 bases, with 22 bases between them. The CDR3 consists of 19 residues. In DNA, the CDR3 is TGTGCCAGCAGCGTAGTCGGTTTTGGACCGAAAACCCCCAATCAGCCCCAGCATTTT. Protein: CASSVVGFGPKTPNQPQHF.

This clonotype was counted many times. CDR3 residues: CAWAGTGVTYNEQFF. The CDR3 DNA reads TGTGCCTGGGCCGGGACAGGGGTTACCTACAATGAGCAGTTCTTC. V gene TRBV30 combines with J gene TRBJ2-1, with 10 bases matching TRBD1. The CDR3 covers 15 residues. Germline trimming cut 5 bases from V and 2 bases from J; bases unmatched to any gene: 6. Germline V gene sequence: CDR1 GTSNPN, CDR2 SVGIG (reference sequence).

The chain has TRBV20-1 and TRBJ1-2; D possibly corresponds to TRBD1 (5 bases). The V end was cut by 0 bases, the J end by 4 bases, with 12 bases between. Germline CDR1 and CDR2: DFQATT and SNEGSKA (reference sequence). CDR3 size: 14 residues. The CDR3 region is CSARDRGRAYGYTF. For the CDR3, the DNA is TGCAGTGCTAGAGATCGGGGCAGGGCCTATGGCTACACCTTC.

This clonotype occurred a few times. V gene TRBV12-5 combines with J gene TRBJ2-5; 8 bases are shared with TRBD1. V shed 6 bases and J 4 bases; nucleotides not matched to a gene: 7. Germline V gene data show CDR1 as LGHNT and CDR2 as FRNRAP. CDR3 length equals 14 residues. The CDR3 bases are TGTGCTAGTGGAGAAACCGGGACAGGAGAGACCCAGTACTTC. It specifies CASGETGTGETQYF.

A few counts support this clonotype. The chain has TRBV29-1 and TRBJ2-3, with 9 bases fitting TRBD1. There are 14 residues in the CDR3. Trimming removed 6 bases from V and 2 bases from J; junction bases left unmatched: 6. Germline V gives CDR1 SQVTM, CDR2 ANQGSEA. CDR3 in amino acids: CSVGQGTPTDTQYF. CDR3 sequence (DNA): TGCAGCGTCGGACAGGGGACCCCCACAGATACGCAGTATTTT.

This clonotype has a handful of counts. The chain couples TRBV4-3 to TRBJ2-3; 8 bases line up with TRBD2. V was pared by 1 base and J by 2 bases, with 11 bases of the junction left unmatched. The CDR3 is 18 residues long. The germline V gene has CDR1 LGHNA and CDR2 YSLEER. CDR3 bases: TGCGCCAGCAGCCAAGGCCCCTCTGGAGCGGGGGCCACAGATACGCAGTATTTT. It is translated as CASSQGPSGAGATDTQYF.

This clonotype has only a few counts. V gene TRBV12-3 or TRBV12-4 combines with J gene TRBJ2-3; 9 nucleotides align to TRBD2. This CDR3 is built from 17 residues. The ends lost 8 bases at V and 5 bases at J; junction bases unmatched: 17. CDR3 protein: CASRKQVLAGARDTQYF. CDR3 sequence (DNA): TGTGCCAGCCGGAAGCAGGTTTTAGCGGGAGCGAGAGATACGCAGTATTTT.

V usage is TRBV20-1 and J usage is TRBJ2-7; TRBD1 agrees at 9 bases. The germline V gene encodes CDR1 DFQATT and CDR2 SNEGSKA (reference sequence). The V gene end was trimmed by 5 bases and the J gene end by 4 bases; junction bases not matched to a gene: 9. The CDR3 extends over 14 amino acids. The CDR3 loop reads CSADPGTGLYEQYF. The CDR3 DNA reads as TGCAGTGCTGACCCCGGGACAGGGCTGTACGAGCAGTACTTC.

The rearrangement joins TRBV4-1 to TRBJ2-7; maybe TRBD2 (6 bases). This CDR3 comprises 15 residues. CDR1 and CDR2 (germline): MGHRA, YSYEKL. Trimming took 0 bases from V and 5 from J, leaving 14 bases between them. The CDR3 loop reads CASSQENSGVHEQYF. CDR3 sequence (DNA): TGCGCCAGCAGCCAAGAAAACTCGGGAGTACACGAGCAGTACTTC.

For this clonotype: The junction and the germline gene differ at one end; a read error may be behind it. The chain links TRBV7-2 to TRBJ2-5; D gene uncertain. The germline V gene has CDR1 SGHTA and CDR2 FQGNSA. CDR3 size: 14 residues. CDR3 amino acids: CASSLAGSSEAQYF. CDR3 DNA: TGTGCCAGCAGCTTAGCGGGTAGTTCAGAGGCCCAGTACTTC.

In this sample, this clonotype turned up many times. This chain connects TRBV24-1 to TRBJ2-4; 9 bases line up with TRBD1. V was clipped by 3 bases and J by 5 bases; unmatched bases: 19. The CDR3 has 20 residues. Germline CDR1 KGHDR, CDR2 SFDVKD. The CDR3 is CATSDPTGQGFQPGQNIQYF. CDR3 sequence (DNA): TGTGCCACCAGTGATCCTACGGGACAGGGTTTCCAGCCGGGGCAAAACATTCAGTACTTC.

The chain employs TRBV15 and TRBJ1-5, with a possible D match to TRBD1 (5 bases). CDR1 is LNHNV and CDR2 is YYDKDF in the germline V gene (reference sequence). Trimming took off 4 bases at V and 0 bases at J, with 22 bases between the two ends. The CDR3 has 19 residues. The CDR3 region has the DNA TGTGCCACCAGCATGTCCCGGTCGAAGGGGATTTATAGCAATCAGCCCCAGCATTTT. As protein: CATSMSRSKGIYSNQPQHF.

This sequence joins TRBV7-2 and TRBJ2-6; D possibly matches TRBD1 or TRBD2 (6 bases each). The V end was cut by 6 bases, the J end by 1 base, with 10 bases between. This CDR3 is built from 15 residues. Germline loops: CDR1 SGHTA, CDR2 FQGNSA. The DNA of the CDR3 is TGTGCCAGCAGGGGGGGCAGGTCTGGGGCCAACGTCCTGACTTTC. It is translated as CASRGGRSGANVLTF.

The chain is built from TRBV20-1 and TRBJ2-1; 8 bases are shared with TRBD1. Germline loops: CDR1 DFQATT, CDR2 SNEGSKA (reference sequence). The CDR3 spans 13 residues. V was clipped by 6 bases and J by 7 bases; unmatched bases: 8. The CDR3 DNA sequence: TGCAGTGCCCGACAGGGGACGCGGAATGAGCAGTTCTTC. The encoded protein is CSARQGTRNEQFF.

This clonotype was observed many times. The chain recombines TRBV11-2 with TRBJ2-7, with D perhaps being TRBD1 or TRBD2 (6 bases each). Trimming shortened V by 1 base and J by 1 base, and 8 bases separated the two germline ends. Looked up from germline, CDR1 is SGHAT and CDR2 is FQNNGV. CDR3 length: 14 amino acids. The CDR3 nucleotides are TGTGCCAGCAGCTTAGCGGGGGCTTCCTACGAGCAGTACTTC. Amino acid sequence: CASSLAGASYEQYF.

The V call is TRBV7-2, the J call TRBJ1-5; D is uncertain. Trimming took 3 bases from V and 3 from J, leaving 3 bases between them. The CDR3 loop spans 12 amino acids. Germline CDR1 SGHTA, CDR2 FQGNSA. The CDR3 nucleotides are TGTGCCAGCAGCTTCAACAATCAGCCCCAGCATTTT. Its translation is CASSFNNQPQHF.

This clonotype was observed at least ten times. This chain connects TRBV5-1 to TRBJ2-5, with TRBD2 identical over 7 bases. V lost 5 bases and J lost 2; bases outside the gene matches: 9. The CDR3 sequence is 15 residues long. Germline V CDR1 and CDR2: SGHRS, YFSETQ. CDR3 residues: CASRGAGSIQETQYF. The CDR3 coding sequence is TGCGCCAGCAGGGGAGCGGGGTCAATTCAAGAGACCCAGTACTTC.

A few counts support this clonotype. The gene calls are TRBV6-1 and TRBJ2-5; D gene unclear. Between the trimmed V and J ends, which lost 7 bases and 0 bases, there was a span of 12 bases. This CDR3 has 14 amino acids. Germline V gene data show CDR1 as MNHNS and CDR2 as SASEGT. CDR3 sequence: CASNHGRNQETQYF. The CDR3 nucleotides are TGTGCCAGCAACCACGGTAGGAACCAAGAGACCCAGTACTTC.

The genes are TRBV21-1 and TRBJ2-7. TRBV21-1 is an annotated pseudogene. CDR3 length equals 15 residues. CDR3 sequence reads: CASTSFILQGYEQYF. The CDR3, as DNA: TGTGCCAGCACCTCGTTTATATTGCAAGGGTACGAGCAGTACTTC.